The clone carrying this T cell receptor beta chain appeared many times. Previously described methods and listed TCR primers produced bulk TCR libraries. From the PCR reads, TCRdb called clonotypes with MiXCR, one entry per CDR3 protein. The profile covers more than 250,000 distinct CDR3 sequences, with roughly a fifth appearing a single time and roughly 0.8% taken by the ten largest. Libraries for naive CD8 T cells, which were made from roughly 21,000 to 960,000 sorted cells, drew on 10%, 30% or 50% of the RNA. V lost 3 bases to trimming and J lost 8 bases, with 11 bases between them. The CDR3 length is 13 residues. This entry belongs to a study of molecular identifiers for immune sequencing clone quantification. Study background: Replicate experiments took RNA from roughly 20,000 or 100,000 naive CD8 cells, divided it five ways and sequenced four.

The sequence derives from a human donor in good health. Some libraries in this study had Jurkat cell RNA spiked in. Material for sequencing was naive CD8+ T cells from blood, with Jurkat cell RNA spiked in. The subset is: FACS-sorted CD8+CD4-CCR7+CD45RA+ naive T cells. This rearrangement joins TRBV12-3 or TRBV12-4 to TRBJ2-4, with D perhaps matching TRBD2 (5 bases). CDR3 amino acids: CASSLASRDIQYF. The CDR3, as DNA: TGTGCCAGCAGTTTGGCTAGCCGGGACATTCAGTACTTC.